A single sample gave rise to the 21 T cell receptor beta chains below, sequenced in a study of blood T cell repertoires in COVID-19. Assay: immunoSEQ multiplex PCR; the TCRdb copy retains only in-frame clones and omits some. Of fewer than 350,000 clones in the sample, 65% to 90% were seen once. The sequenced sample was peripheral blood. The receptors were sampled from a human donor in a cohort sampled during active COVID-19.

The chain carries TRBV6-5 and TRBJ2-1; D possibly corresponds to TRBD1 (6 bases). The CDR3 spans 14 residues. Germline V gives CDR1 MNHEY, CDR2 SVGAGI. V lost 4 bases to trimming and J lost 6 bases, with 13 bases between them. The chain's CDR3 is CASSWGTTLNEQFF. CDR3 sequence (DNA): TGTGCCAGCAGTTGGGGGACAACCCTCAATGAGCAGTTCTTC.

The chain couples TRBV9 to TRBJ1-3; no firm D call. Per the germline V gene, CDR1 is SGDLS and CDR2 is YYNGEE. This CDR3 spans 15 amino acids. Trimming shortened V by 0 bases and J by 0 bases, and 7 bases separated the two germline ends. The CDR3 region is CASSVGSVSGNTIYF. The CDR3 nucleotides are TGTGCCAGCAGCGTAGGTTCCGTCTCTGGAAACACCATATATTTT.

The rearrangement links TRBV23-1 to TRBJ1-5; 10 positions match TRBD1. TRBV23-1 is an open reading frame whose function is uncertain. V was pared by 0 bases and J by 9 bases, with 2 bases of the junction left unmatched. The CDR3 has 14 residues. The CDR3 DNA is TGCGCCAGCAGTCAATCGGACAGGGGGGGGCCCCAGCATTTT. Protein product: CASSQSDRGGPQHF.

The chain has TRBV10-3 and TRBJ2-3, with D possibly matching TRBD2 (6 bases). V lost 6 bases to trimming and J lost 3 bases, with 22 bases between them. The CDR3 sequence is 17 residues long. From germline, CDR1 is ENHRY and CDR2 SYGVKD. CDR3 in DNA: TGTGCCATCAGCCGCAAACTCCAGGGAGGTATTACAGATACGCAGTATTTT. Residues: CAISRKLQGGITDTQYF.

This chain joins TRBV4-2 and TRBJ2-7; 8 bases match TRBD1. The J segment lost 4 bases and the V segment lost 3 bases, leaving 8 bases of the junction unmatched. The germline gives CDR1 LGHNA, CDR2 YNFKEQ. The CDR3 spans 15 residues. The CDR3 DNA reads TGTGCCAGCAGCCATAACAGGGGGAAGCAGTACGAGCAGTACTTC. Its protein product is CASSHNRGKQYEQYF.

J is TRBJ1-2 and V is TRBV2, with D perhaps matching TRBD1 (5 bases). Germline CDR1 reads SNHLY; CDR2 reads FYNNEI. This CDR3 spans 14 amino acids. V shed 9 bases and J shed 0 bases, with 14 bases lying between them. CDR3 sequence reads: CASKTGTSNYGYTF. The DNA of the CDR3 is TGTGCCAGTAAAACAGGAACCTCTAACTATGGCTACACCTTC.

The rearrangement joins TRBV4-1 to TRBJ2-2; no definite D call. Trimming took 4 bases from V and 2 from J, leaving 8 bases between them. Per the germline V gene, CDR1 is MGHRA and CDR2 is YSYEKL. CDR3 length: 14 residues. The CDR3 DNA follows: TGCGCCAGCAGCCTCGACACAAACACCGGGGAGCTGTTTTTT. This gives the protein CASSLDTNTGELFF.

V usage is TRBV30 and J usage is TRBJ1-1; 9 bases map to TRBD1. The CDR3 has 13 residues. Germline V gives CDR1 GTSNPN, CDR2 SVGIG (reference sequence). J gave up 11 bases and V 3 bases, and 10 bases lay outside the gene matches. Here the CDR3 DNA reads TGTGCCTGGAGACCCATGGGACAGGGTCAGGCTTTCTTT. This gives the protein CAWRPMGQGQAFF.

V gene TRBV5-6 combines with J gene TRBJ1-5; TRBD1 matches at 7 bases. Unmatched junction bases numbered 9, after V lost 4 bases and J lost 2 bases. From germline, CDR1 is SGHDT and CDR2 YYEEEE. CDR3 length equals 16 residues. The CDR3 loop reads CASSHRTTGGNQPQHF. The CDR3 DNA reads as TGTGCCAGCAGCCACAGAACTACAGGGGGCAATCAGCCCCAGCATTTT.

This clone was counted between two and nine times. The V call is TRBV11-2, the J call TRBJ2-4, with 7 bases identical to TRBD1. Germline assignment: CDR1 SGHAT and CDR2 FQNNGV. Germline trimming cut 5 bases from V and 1 base from J; bases unmatched to any gene: 2. The CDR3 length is 14 residues. The CDR3 bases are TGTGCCAGCAGCAAGACAGGGGCCAAAAACATTCAGTACTTC. Translation: CASSKTGAKNIQYF.

This chain links TRBV6-5 with TRBJ2-1; 7 positions match TRBD2. The CDR3 length is 14 residues. Germline assignment: CDR1 MNHEY and CDR2 SVGAGI. V lost 4 bases and J lost 10; bases outside the gene matches: 10. The CDR3 DNA reads as TGTGCCAGCAGTTTCCCGGGACTATTGCCCGAGCAGTTCTTC. Its protein product is CASSFPGLLPEQFF.

The chain couples TRBV6-5 to TRBJ1-3; D uncertain. Germline values: CDR1 MNHEY, CDR2 SVGAGI. The CDR3 contains 13 residues. Trimming took off 10 bases at V and 7 bases at J, with 17 bases between the two ends. CDR3 region: CATLSLGRNTIYF. In DNA, the CDR3 is TGTGCCACCTTATCGTTGGGGAGGAACACCATATATTTT.

The gene calls are TRBV6-5 and TRBJ1-3, with D perhaps TRBD1 (5 bases). There are 14 residues in the CDR3. CDR1 is MNHEY and CDR2 is SVGAGI in the germline V gene. V was cut by 3 bases and J by 2 bases, with 8 bases left in between. The DNA of the CDR3 is TGTGCCAGCAGTTATCAGGGTGCTGGAAACACCATATATTTT. As protein: CASSYQGAGNTIYF.

This clone appeared a few times. This chain joins TRBV6-1 and TRBJ2-5; D not certain. Germline CDR1 reads MNHNS; CDR2 reads SASEGT. V was pared by 2 bases and J by 5 bases, with 6 bases between. CDR3 length equals 12 residues. This CDR3 reads CASSESRETQYF. The CDR3, as DNA: TGTGCCAGCAGTGAAAGTCGGGAGACCCAGTACTTC.

J is TRBJ2-7 and V is TRBV6-5, with 10 bases identical to TRBD1. After removal of 2 bases from V and 5 bases from J, the junction contained 3 bases not matched to a gene. CDR1 MNHEY and CDR2 SVGAGI come from the germline V gene. The CDR3 is made up of 14 amino acids. CDR3 nucleotide sequence: TGTGCCAGCAGTTACATCGGGACAGGGGACGAGCAGTACTTC. It translates to CASSYIGTGDEQYF.

This chain uses TRBV2 with TRBJ1-5; D gene uncertain. The V and J ends lost 3 bases and 3 bases respectively, with 9 bases between them. From germline, CDR1 is SNHLY and CDR2 FYNNEI. The CDR3 consists of 14 residues. The CDR3 sequence: CASSDARPNQPQHF. In DNA, the CDR3 is TGTGCCAGCAGTGACGCCAGGCCCAATCAGCCCCAGCATTTT.

This sequence joins TRBV12-5 and TRBJ2-2; 9 positions match TRBD1. The CDR3 is made up of 15 amino acids. The V and J ends lost 6 bases and 4 bases, in that order; junction bases with no gene match: 6. Germline CDR1 and CDR2: LGHNT and FRNRAP. The CDR3: CASGPGTGSTGELFF. The CDR3 DNA reads TGTGCTAGTGGACCCGGGACAGGGTCCACCGGGGAGCTGTTTTTT.

The chain links TRBV19 to TRBJ1-2; tentative D call: TRBD1 (6 bases). The length of the CDR3 is 13 residues. CDR1 and CDR2 from the germline V gene are LNHDA and SQIVND (reference sequence). Trimming removed 8 bases at V and 7 bases at J, with 17 bases between. CDR3 loop: CASVKDSPSGYTF. The CDR3, as DNA: TGTGCCAGTGTGAAGGACAGCCCGAGTGGCTACACCTTC.

The J gene is TRBJ2-3, the V gene TRBV6-6; D not certain. The germline gives CDR1 MNHNY, CDR2 SVGAGI (reference sequence). Trimming cost V 1 base and J 2 bases, with 4 bases left between them. The CDR3 extends over 13 amino acids. For the CDR3, the DNA is TGTGCCAGCAGTTACTATATCACAGATACGCAGTATTTT. Translation: CASSYYITDTQYF.

V usage is TRBV3-1 (or the pseudogene TRBV3-2) and J usage is TRBJ1-2; D possibly corresponds to TRBD1 (6 bases). Trimming took off 0 bases at V and 4 bases at J, with 12 bases between the two ends. This CDR3 has 15 residues. CDR1 is LGHDT, CDR2 YNNKEL, per germline (reference sequence). DNA for the CDR3: TGTGCCAGCAGCCAAGATCGGTCAGGGGCCTATGGCTACACCTTC. It translates to CASSQDRSGAYGYTF.

The chain is built from TRBV7-9 and TRBJ1-5; no firm D call. CDR1 SEHNR and CDR2 FQNEAQ come from the germline V gene (reference sequence). The CDR3 covers 15 residues. V was trimmed by 2 bases and J by 3 bases, leaving 11 bases between them. DNA of the CDR3: TGTGCCAGCAGCTTAACGTCACAGCCCAATCAGCCCCAGCATTTT. It translates to CASSLTSQPNQPQHF.